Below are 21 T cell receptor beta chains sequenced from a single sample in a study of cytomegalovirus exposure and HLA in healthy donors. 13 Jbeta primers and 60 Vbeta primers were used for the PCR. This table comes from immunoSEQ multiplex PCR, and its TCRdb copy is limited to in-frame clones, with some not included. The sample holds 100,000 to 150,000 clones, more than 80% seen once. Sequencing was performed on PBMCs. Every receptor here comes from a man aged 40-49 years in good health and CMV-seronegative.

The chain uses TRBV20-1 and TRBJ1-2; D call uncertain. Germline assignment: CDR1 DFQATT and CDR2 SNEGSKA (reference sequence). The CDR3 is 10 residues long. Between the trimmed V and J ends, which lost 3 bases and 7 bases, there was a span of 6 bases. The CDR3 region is CSASTGGYTF. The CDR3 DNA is TGCAGTGCTAGTACGGGTGGCTACACCTTC.

The DNA of the CDR3 is TGTGCCAGCAGCTTATCAGGGAGGGGGAAGAACACTGAAGCTTTCTTT. Its protein is CASSLSGRGKNTEAFF. The rearrangement links TRBV7-9 to TRBJ1-1, with D tentatively TRBD1 (6 bases). Germline CDR1 reads SEHNR; CDR2 reads FQNEAQ (reference sequence). V was clipped by 2 bases and J by 1 base, with 14 bases between them. The CDR3 totals 16 residues.

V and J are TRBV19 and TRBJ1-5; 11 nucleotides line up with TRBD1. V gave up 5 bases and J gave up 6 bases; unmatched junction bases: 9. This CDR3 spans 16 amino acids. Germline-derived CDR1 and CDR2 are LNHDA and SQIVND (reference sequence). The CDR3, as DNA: TGTGCCAGTAGTCCCAACCCCGGGACAGGGGGTCAGCCCCAGCATTTT. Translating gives CASSPNPGTGGQPQHF.

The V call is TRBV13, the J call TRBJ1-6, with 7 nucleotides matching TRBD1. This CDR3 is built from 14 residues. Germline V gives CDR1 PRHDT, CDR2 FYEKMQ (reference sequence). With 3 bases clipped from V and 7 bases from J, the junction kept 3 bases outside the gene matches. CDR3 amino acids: CASSFRQGNSPLHF. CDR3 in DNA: TGTGCCAGCAGCTTTAGACAGGGAAATTCACCCCTCCACTTT. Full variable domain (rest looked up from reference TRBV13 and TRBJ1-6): AAGVIQSPRHLIKEKRETATLKCYPIPRHDTVYWYQQGPGQDPQFLISFYEKMQSDKGSIPDRFSAQQFSDYHSELNMSSLELGDSALYFCASSFRQGNSPLHFGNGTRLTVT.

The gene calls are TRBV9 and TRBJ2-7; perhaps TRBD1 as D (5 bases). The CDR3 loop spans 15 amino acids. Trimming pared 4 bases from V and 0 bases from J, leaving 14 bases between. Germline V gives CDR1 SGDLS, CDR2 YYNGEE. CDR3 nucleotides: TGTGCCAGCAGCCCACAGGACAAGAGCTCCTACGAGCAGTACTTC. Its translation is CASSPQDKSSYEQYF.

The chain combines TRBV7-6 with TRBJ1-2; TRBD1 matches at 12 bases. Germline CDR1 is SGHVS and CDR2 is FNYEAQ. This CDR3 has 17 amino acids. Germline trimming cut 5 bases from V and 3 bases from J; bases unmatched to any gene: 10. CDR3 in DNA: TGTGCCAGCAGCCCCGGGACAGGGGGCGAATTTGACTATGGCTACACCTTC. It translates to CASSPGTGGEFDYGYTF. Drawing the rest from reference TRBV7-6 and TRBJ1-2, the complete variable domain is GAGVSQSPRYKVTKRGQDVALRCDPISGHVSLYWYRQALGQGPEFLTYFNYEAQQDKSGLPNDRFSAERPEGSISTLTIQRTEQRDSAMYRCASSPGTGGEFDYGYTFGSGTRLTVV.

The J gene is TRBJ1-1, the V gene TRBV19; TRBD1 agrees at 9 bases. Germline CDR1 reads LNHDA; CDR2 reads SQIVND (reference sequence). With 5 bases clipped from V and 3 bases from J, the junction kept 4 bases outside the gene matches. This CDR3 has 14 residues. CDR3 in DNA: TGTGCCAGTAGTCCGGGGGACAGGGACACTGAAGCTTTCTTT. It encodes CASSPGDRDTEAFF.

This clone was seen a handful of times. This CDR3 is CASSLTGDGANVLTF. The DNA of the CDR3 is TGCGCCAGCAGTTTAACAGGGGATGGGGCCAACGTCCTGACTTTC. The J gene is TRBJ2-6, the V gene TRBV5-1, with 7 positions matching TRBD1. The ends lost 5 bases at V and 3 bases at J; junction bases unmatched: 5. Germline V CDR1 and CDR2: SGHRS, YFSETQ. This CDR3 region has 15 residues.

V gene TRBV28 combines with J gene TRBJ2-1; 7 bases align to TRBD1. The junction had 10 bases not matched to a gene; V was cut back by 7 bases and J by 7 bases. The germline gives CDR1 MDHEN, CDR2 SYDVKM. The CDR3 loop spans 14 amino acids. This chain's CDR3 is CASIPGGSGNEQFF. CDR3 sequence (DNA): TGTGCCAGCATCCCAGGGGGAAGTGGGAATGAGCAGTTCTTC.

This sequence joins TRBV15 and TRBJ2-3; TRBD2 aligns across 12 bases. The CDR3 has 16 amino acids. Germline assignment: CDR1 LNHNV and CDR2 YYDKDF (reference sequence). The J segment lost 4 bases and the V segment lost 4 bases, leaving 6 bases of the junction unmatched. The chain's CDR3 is CATSTRLAGASDTQYF. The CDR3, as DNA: TGTGCCACCAGCACACGACTAGCGGGAGCTTCAGATACGCAGTATTTT.

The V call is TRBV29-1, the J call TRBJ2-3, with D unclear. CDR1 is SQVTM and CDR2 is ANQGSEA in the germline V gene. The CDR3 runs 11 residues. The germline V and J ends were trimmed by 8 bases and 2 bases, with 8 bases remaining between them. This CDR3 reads CSSTYTDTQYF. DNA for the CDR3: TGCAGCTCCACTTACACAGATACGCAGTATTTT.

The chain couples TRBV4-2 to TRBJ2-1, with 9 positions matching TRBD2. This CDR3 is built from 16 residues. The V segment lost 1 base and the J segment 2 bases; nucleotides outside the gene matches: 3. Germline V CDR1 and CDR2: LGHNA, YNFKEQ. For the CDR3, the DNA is TGTGCCAGCAGCCAAGCTCTAGCGGGGACCTACAATGAGCAGTTCTTC. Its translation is CASSQALAGTYNEQFF.

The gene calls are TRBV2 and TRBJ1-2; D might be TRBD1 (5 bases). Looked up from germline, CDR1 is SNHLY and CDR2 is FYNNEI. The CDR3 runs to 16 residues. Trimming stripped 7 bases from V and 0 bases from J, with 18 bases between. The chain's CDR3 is CASTVAAGRTNYGYTF. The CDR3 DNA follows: TGTGCCAGCACCGTCGCGGCAGGGCGAACTAACTATGGCTACACCTTC.

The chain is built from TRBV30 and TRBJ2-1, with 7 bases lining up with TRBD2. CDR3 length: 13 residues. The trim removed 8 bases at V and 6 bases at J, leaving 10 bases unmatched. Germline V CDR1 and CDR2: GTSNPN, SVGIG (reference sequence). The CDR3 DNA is TGTGCCCGTCGCGGCGGGAGCAGCAATGAGCAGTTCTTC. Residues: CARRGGSSNEQFF.

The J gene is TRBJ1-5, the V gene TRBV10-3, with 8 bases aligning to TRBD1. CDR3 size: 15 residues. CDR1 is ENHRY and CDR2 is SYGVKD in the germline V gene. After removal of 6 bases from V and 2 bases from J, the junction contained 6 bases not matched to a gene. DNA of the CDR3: TGTGCCATCAGCCCAGCGACAGGGGGCAATCAGCCCCAGCATTTT. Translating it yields CAISPATGGNQPQHF.

The CDR3 sequence is CASSPTVAGVDTEAFF. The DNA for the CDR3 is TGTGCCAGCAGCCCCACGGTCGCAGGGGTAGACACTGAAGCTTTCTTT. This rearrangement joins TRBV5-6 to TRBJ1-1, with D possibly being TRBD1 (6 bases). V lost 4 bases to trimming and J lost 3 bases, with 19 bases between them. CDR3 size: 16 residues. Per the germline V gene, CDR1 is SGHDT and CDR2 is YYEEEE.

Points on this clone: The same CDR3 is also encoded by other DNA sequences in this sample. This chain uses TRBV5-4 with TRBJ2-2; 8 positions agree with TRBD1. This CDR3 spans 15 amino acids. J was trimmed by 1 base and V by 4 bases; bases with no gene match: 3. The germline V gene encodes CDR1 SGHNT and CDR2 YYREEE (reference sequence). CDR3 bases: TGTGCCAGCAGCCTGGACAGGGTGAACACCGGGGAGCTGTTTTTT. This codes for CASSLDRVNTGELFF.

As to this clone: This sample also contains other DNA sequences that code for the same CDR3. CDR3 DNA: TGCAGCGTTGCTGTCACAGGGTCTAGGGAGACCCAGTACTTC. Its protein is CSVAVTGSRETQYF. The rearrangement uses TRBV29-1 and TRBJ2-5; the D gene is possibly TRBD1 (6 bases). The CDR3 runs to 14 residues. Between the trimmed V and J ends, which lost 4 bases and 5 bases, there was a span of 17 bases. Germline-derived CDR1 and CDR2 are SQVTM and ANQGSEA.

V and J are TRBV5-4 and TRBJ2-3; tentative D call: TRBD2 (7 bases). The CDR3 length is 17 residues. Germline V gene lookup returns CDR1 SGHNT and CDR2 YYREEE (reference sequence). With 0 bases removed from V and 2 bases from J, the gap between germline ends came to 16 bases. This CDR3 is CASSLAGWGGYTDTQYF. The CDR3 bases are TGTGCCAGCAGCTTGGCGGGGTGGGGGGGCTACACAGATACGCAGTATTTT.

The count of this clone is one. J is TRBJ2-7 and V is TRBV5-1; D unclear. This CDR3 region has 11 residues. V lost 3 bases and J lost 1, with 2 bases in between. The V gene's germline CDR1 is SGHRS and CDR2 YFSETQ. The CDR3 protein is CASSSSYEQYF. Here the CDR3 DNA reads TGCGCCAGCAGCTCTTCCTACGAGCAGTACTTC.

Written as DNA, the CDR3 is TGTGCCACCAGCAGAGGGGGACAGGGTGATGGAAACACCATATATTTT. Residues: CATSRGGQGDGNTIYF. V gene TRBV15 combines with J gene TRBJ1-3; 9 bases map to TRBD1. The germline V gene has CDR1 LNHNV and CDR2 YYDKDF (reference sequence). CDR3 length: 16 amino acids. V lost 1 base to trimming and J lost 3 bases; unmatched junction nucleotides: 4.